Described below is a single T cell receptor (beta chain) sequence and its context. The data were taken from a study of shared clonotypes between healthy human individuals. Clones were sequenced by immunoSEQ multiplex PCR, and TCRdb holds only the in-frame ones, with some missing. The sample holds 1.5 million to 2.5 million clones; approximately 94% are singletons and the top ten take 1% to 1.5%. Selected positively for CCR7 and CD45RO-negative, naive CD8 cells excluded terminally differentiated effector memory CD45RA+ cells. The germline V gene encodes CDR1 MGHRA and CDR2 YSYEKL. Trimming removed 3 bases from V and 10 bases from J, with 10 bases in between. The CDR3 loop spans 12 amino acids.

This chain links TRBV4-1 with TRBJ2-1, with D unresolved. The sequencing input was naive CD8+ T cells sorted from blood. The TCR sequence derives from a man between 18 and 29 years old in good health. The CDR3 coding sequence is TGCGCCAGCAGCCACGACCAGTTCGAGCAGTTCTTC. It yields the protein CASSHDQFEQFF.